This T cell receptor (beta chain) was observed in a study of blood T cell repertoires in COVID-19. Across the study: Samples representing acute and convalescent COVID-19 were sourced from the United States, Italy and Spain.

Germline V gene sequence: CDR1 SGDLS, CDR2 YYNGEE. The CDR3 loop spans 17 amino acids. Trimming took 4 bases from V and 4 from J; bases not matched to a gene: 10. As processed by the authors: Cell counts per sample came from amplifying reference gene primers. The assay was immunoSEQ multiplex PCR, and TCRdb's table has in-frame clones only and misses some. D and trimming come from the DNA, and the V and J calls and clone size come from that table. The sample shows 60,000 to 85,000 clones, 86% of them seen only once. The chain uses TRBV9 and TRBJ2-2, with 10 bases lining up with TRBD2. This TCR was sampled from a human donor in a cohort sampled during active COVID-19. Sample: peripheral blood. The CDR3 here is CASSSLASGSGTGELFF. The DNA for the CDR3 is TGTGCCAGCAGCTCCCTGGCTAGCGGGAGTGGCACCGGGGAGCTGTTTTTT.